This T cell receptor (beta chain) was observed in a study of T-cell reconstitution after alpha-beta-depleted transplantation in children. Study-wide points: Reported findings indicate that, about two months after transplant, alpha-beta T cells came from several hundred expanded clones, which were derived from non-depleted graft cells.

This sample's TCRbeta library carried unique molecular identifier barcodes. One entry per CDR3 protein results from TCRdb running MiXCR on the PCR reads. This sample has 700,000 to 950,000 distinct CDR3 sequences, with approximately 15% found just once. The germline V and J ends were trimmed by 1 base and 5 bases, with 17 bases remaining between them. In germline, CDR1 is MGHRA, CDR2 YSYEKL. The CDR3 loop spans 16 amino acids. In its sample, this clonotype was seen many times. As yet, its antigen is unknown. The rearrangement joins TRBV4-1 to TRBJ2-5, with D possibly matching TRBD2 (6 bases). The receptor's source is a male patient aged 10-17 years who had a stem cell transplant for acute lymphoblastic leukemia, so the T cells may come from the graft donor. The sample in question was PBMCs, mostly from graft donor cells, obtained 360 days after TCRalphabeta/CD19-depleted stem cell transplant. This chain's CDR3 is CASSQGLEALGETQYF. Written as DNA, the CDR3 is TGCGCCAGCAGCCAAGGACTAGAGGCCCTTGGGGAGACCCAGTACTTC.